The 21 T cell receptor beta chains below all came from one sample that was sequenced in a study of T cells after somatic rescue of genetic block (dated by TCRdb to the early 2020s). To prepare the library, the immunoSEQ multiplex PCR assay was applied. What TCRdb holds here is the immuneACCESS table cut down to in-frame rearrangements. Part of the clones is not present; checked against another copy, under half of the missing clones reflect an unresolved V gene, and the others are unexplained. Across this sample there are approximately 11,000 clones, with about 74% seen only once. The ten largest clones capture about 20% of the sample. Sequencing was performed on peripheral blood mononuclear cells (PBMCs). The origin of the receptors is a boy aged 10-17 years.

The chain has TRBV2 and TRBJ2-7, with 10 bases aligning to TRBD1. CDR3 length: 18 residues. The V segment lost 5 bases and the J segment 9 bases; nucleotides outside the gene matches: 22. The germline gives CDR1 SNHLY, CDR2 FYNNEI. In nucleotides, the CDR3 is TGTGCCAGCAGTCTTCACCTGCCGGGACAGGGGATGCCAAAGGTGCAGTACTTC. Its translation is CASSLHLPGQGMPKVQYF.

This rearrangement joins TRBV7-3 to TRBJ2-2; D not resolved. The V gene lost 4 bases and the J gene lost 3 bases, with 6 bases spanning the gap. The CDR3 is made up of 13 amino acids. Germline CDR1 reads SGHTA; CDR2 reads FQGTGA. The CDR3: CASSYVHTGELFF. In DNA, the CDR3 is TGTGCCAGCAGCTACGTACACACCGGGGAGCTGTTTTTT.

This clone was seen a few times. This sequence joins TRBV2 and TRBJ2-7; 8 nucleotides match TRBD1. The CDR3 length is 12 residues. The V gene's germline CDR1 is SNHLY and CDR2 FYNNEI. With V trimmed by 6 bases and J by 2 bases, 0 bases remained unmatched. CDR3 in amino acids: CASRDRAYEQYF. CDR3 nucleotides: TGTGCCAGCAGGGACAGGGCCTACGAGCAGTACTTC.

This clone was observed a handful of times. This sequence joins TRBV6-5 and TRBJ2-7; D call uncertain. Germline V CDR1 and CDR2: MNHEY, SVGAGI. The CDR3 sequence is 13 residues long. V lost 6 bases, J lost 3 bases, and 12 bases lay in between. The CDR3 DNA reads TGTGCCAGCAGACCCCCCGGTGGCTACGAGCAGTACTTC. Translation: CASRPPGGYEQYF.

In its sample, this clone was seen once. The V and J genes are TRBV28 and TRBJ2-7; D might be TRBD2 (6 bases). Trimming removed 3 bases from V and 1 base from J, with 7 bases in between. The CDR3 is made up of 13 amino acids. CDR1 and CDR2 (germline): MDHEN, SYDVKM. DNA for the CDR3: TGTGCCAGCAGTTTCCGGGGGTCCTACGAGCAGTACTTC. Protein product: CASSFRGSYEQYF.

The chain joins TRBV11-3 to TRBJ2-5; 10 nucleotides align to TRBD2. Germline V CDR1 and CDR2: SGHNT, YENEEA. V was pared by 5 bases and J by 5 bases, with 11 bases of the junction left unmatched. The CDR3 sequence is 16 residues long. The CDR3 coding sequence is TGTGCCAGCAGCCGCGGGCCTAGCGGGAGTGGGGAGACCCAGTACTTC. Translation: CASSRGPSGSGETQYF.

The rearrangement joins TRBV11-2 to TRBJ2-7; D is perhaps TRBD1 (6 bases). Trimming took 5 bases from V and 3 from J, leaving 11 bases between them. Germline V gene lookup returns CDR1 SGHAT and CDR2 FQNNGV. This CDR3 region has 13 residues. CDR3 residues: CASSPGVRYEQYF. Written as DNA, the CDR3 is TGTGCCAGCAGCCCAGGGGTCCGCTACGAGCAGTACTTC.

The CDR3 DNA follows: TGCGCCAGCAGCCCCGGGACAGGGCGGACCGGGGAGCTGTTTTTT. Residues: CASSPGTGRTGELFF. The chain uses TRBV5-1 and TRBJ2-2; TRBD1 aligns across 9 bases. From germline, CDR1 is SGHRS and CDR2 YFSETQ. V was clipped by 4 bases and J by 5 bases; unmatched bases: 6. The CDR3 is 15 residues long. The whole variable domain, remainder taken from reference TRBV5-1 and TRBJ2-2, is KAGVTQTPRYLIKTRGQQVTLSCSPISGHRSVSWYQQTPGQGLQFLFEYFSETQRNKGNFPGRFSGRQFSNSRSEMNVSTLELGDSALYLCASSPGTGRTGELFFGEGSRLTVL.

The chain links TRBV7-3 to TRBJ2-3; D call uncertain. CDR3 length: 13 residues. Germline-derived CDR1 and CDR2 are SGHTA and FQGTGA. Trimming removed 1 base from V and 5 bases from J, with 7 bases in between. CDR3 loop: CASSLMGLDTQYF. The CDR3 DNA reads as TGTGCCAGCAGCTTAATGGGGTTAGATACGCAGTATTTT.

This chain joins TRBV27 and TRBJ2-7, with 7 bases matching TRBD1. Per germline, CDR1 MNHEY and CDR2 SMNVEV (reference sequence). The ends lost 6 bases at V and 2 bases at J; junction bases unmatched: 7. CDR3 length: 14 amino acids. The CDR3 DNA sequence: TGTGCCAGCAGGCCCTCTGGGACAGCCTACGAGCAGTACTTC. The encoded protein is CASRPSGTAYEQYF.

The chain employs TRBV6-5 and TRBJ2-3; D might be TRBD2 (5 bases). This CDR3 spans 14 amino acids. V was clipped by 2 bases and J by 2 bases, with 8 bases between them. Per the germline V gene, CDR1 is MNHEY and CDR2 is SVGAGI. The CDR3 spells CASSYSGITDTQYF. The CDR3 DNA is TGTGCCAGCAGTTACAGCGGAATCACAGATACGCAGTATTTT.

The rearrangement uses TRBV27 and TRBJ2-7; possibly TRBD1 or TRBD2 for D (5 bases each). The V gene lost 5 bases and the J gene lost 6 bases, with 23 bases spanning the gap. The CDR3 consists of 16 residues. Germline values: CDR1 MNHEY, CDR2 SMNVEV (reference sequence). CDR3 amino acids: CASSLDPGRRLSEQYF. The DNA for the CDR3 is TGTGCCAGCAGTCTCGATCCGGGACGGAGGCTAAGCGAGCAGTACTTC.

The genes are TRBV5-5 and TRBJ2-5, with 8 bases fitting TRBD1. Germline CDR1 is SGHKS and CDR2 is YYEKEE (reference sequence). There are 14 residues in the CDR3. The V and J ends lost 6 bases and 5 bases, in that order; junction bases with no gene match: 9. In nucleotides, the CDR3 is TGTGCCAGCATGGCAATCACAGGGGGGGAGACCCAGTACTTC. Its translation is CASMAITGGETQYF. Full variable domain (rest looked up from reference TRBV5-5 and TRBJ2-5): DAGVTQSPTHLIKTRGQQVTLRCSPISGHKSVSWYQQVLGQGPQFIFQYYEKEERGRGNFPDRFSARQFPNYSSELNVNALLLGDSALYLCASMAITGGETQYFGPGTRLLVL.

The CDR3 nucleotides are TGTGCCAGCAGCTTAGGTCCTGGGGCAGGCTACGAGCAGTACTTC. This encodes CASSLGPGAGYEQYF. The gene calls are TRBV11-3 and TRBJ2-7; tentatively, D is TRBD1 (5 bases). The CDR3 contains 15 residues. CDR1 and CDR2 from the germline V gene are SGHNT and YENEEA. Trimming took off 1 base at V and 3 bases at J, with 13 bases between the two ends.

CDR3 loop: CASSVVPDRSVTFSGANVLTF. In DNA, the CDR3 is TGTGCCAGCAGCGTAGTCCCAGACAGGTCTGTTACTTTCTCTGGGGCCAACGTCCTGACTTTC. V is TRBV9 and J is TRBJ2-6; possibly TRBD1 for D (6 bases). The germline V and J ends were trimmed by 0 bases and 0 bases, with 22 bases remaining between them. Germline V lookup: CDR1 SGDLS, CDR2 YYNGEE. The CDR3 totals 21 residues.

The genes are TRBV30 and TRBJ2-2, with TRBD1 identical over 7 bases. The CDR3 is made up of 13 amino acids. V shed 6 bases, J shed 0 bases, and the junction held 1 base outside the gene matches. Per germline, CDR1 GTSNPN and CDR2 SVGIG (reference sequence). The CDR3 here is CACDRANTGELFF. In DNA, the CDR3 is TGTGCCTGTGACAGGGCGAACACCGGGGAGCTGTTTTTT.

This clone has only a few counts. V is TRBV20-1 and J is TRBJ1-1, with D maybe TRBD1 (5 bases). The CDR3 length is 11 residues. Trimming removed 4 bases from V and 10 bases from J, with 13 bases in between. Germline CDR1 is DFQATT and CDR2 is SNEGSKA (reference sequence). The CDR3 coding sequence is TGCAGTGCTAAGCCGACAGTGTCAGCTTTCTTT. It codes for CSAKPTVSAFF.

This chain uses TRBV27 with TRBJ2-7; TRBD2 might be the D (5 bases). Germline-derived CDR1 and CDR2 are MNHEY and SMNVEV (reference sequence). This CDR3 contains 14 residues. Trimming cost V 8 bases and J 6 bases, with 20 bases left between them. In nucleotides, the CDR3 is TGTGCCAGCCATAGTACGCGGACTCTCGGCGAGCAGTACTTC. Amino acid sequence: CASHSTRTLGEQYF.

The genes are TRBV6-1 and TRBJ2-7, with unresolved D. The V end was cut by 0 bases, the J end by 3 bases, with 12 bases between. The CDR3 spans 15 residues. The germline gives CDR1 MNHNS, CDR2 SASEGT. CDR3 sequence reads: CASSEAGDTFYEQYF. In DNA, the CDR3 is TGTGCCAGCAGTGAAGCAGGAGACACATTCTACGAGCAGTACTTC.

The chain has TRBV19 and TRBJ2-2, with 9 positions matching TRBD1. The V gene end was trimmed by 7 bases and the J gene end by 0 bases; junction bases not matched to a gene: 6. Germline assignment: CDR1 LNHDA and CDR2 SQIVND (reference sequence). The CDR3 is made up of 16 amino acids. For the CDR3, the DNA is TGTGCCAGTACCCCGAGGACAGGGGCGAACACCGGGGAGCTGTTTTTT. Its translation is CASTPRTGANTGELFF.

This rearrangement joins TRBV7-9 to TRBJ2-3; unclear D gene. Trimming shortened V by 3 bases and J by 3 bases, and 7 bases separated the two germline ends. CDR3 length: 13 residues. Germline values: CDR1 SEHNR, CDR2 FQNEAQ (reference sequence). The CDR3 region is CASSLVGTDTQYF. CDR3 in DNA: TGTGCCAGCAGCTTGGTGGGAACAGATACGCAGTATTTT. The complete variable domain, with remaining parts taken from reference TRBV7-9 and TRBJ2-3, reads DTGVSQNPRHKITKRGQNVTFRCDPISEHNRLYWYRQTLGQGPEFLTYFQNEAQLEKSRLLSDRFSAERPKGSFSTLEIQRTEQGDSAMYLCASSLVGTDTQYFGPGTRLTVL.